This note documents a single T cell receptor beta chain sequence. Compared with the rest of its sample, this clonotype is large (0.1 to 1%). Its antigen specificity is not known. Qualities for individual bases were not recorded, and no much larger clone is one base off. From the cysteine through the phenylalanine, the CDR3 covers 13 amino acids. The kept DNA is CDR3 alone, 39 bases in frame from the first base. From the germline V gene, CDR1 is SNHLY and CDR2 is FYNNEI. Trimming takes 7 bases from V and 6 bases from J, and the germline ends sit 15 bases apart. Bulk UMI-based TCR sequencing was performed on four sorted CD4+ memory subsets (TCM, TEM, IL-7Rhigh TEMRA, IL-7R- TEMRA) to test a precursor-effector relationship among CD4 cytotoxic T cells. The cells came from peripheral blood mononuclear cells that had been isolated from human blood. This sample was sequenced with an Illumina MiSeq. Turning to the authors' computational methods: Repertoire diversity was measured with the Shannon-Wiener index computed in VDJtools. A TCRbeta clonotype was considered expanded if its clonotype frequency was 3 or more. TCRdb reanalyzed the raw reads on its own, using fastp at Q25 for trimming and MiXCR for clone calling, and kept in-frame beta chains. Every entry covers one CDR3 protein and lists the most common genes and DNA from its rows. The V and J calls were not made by the authors but by TCRdb's processing. This sample lists about 240 distinct CDR3 sequences; around 28% were detected once. The top ten hold around 48% of the sample.

This specimen belongs to a study of precursors of human CD4 cytotoxic T cells (dated by TCRdb to 2016 to 2019). About the study as a whole: CD4+ memory subsets from more than twelve donors in total were covered by the bulk TCR-seq analysis. Sequences for both the TCRalpha and TCRbeta chains came out of the TCR-seq analysis of 14 to 15 donors (table S7).

Study-wide conclusions, independent of this receptor: A bigger share of IL-7Rhigh TEMRA clonotypes consisted of expanded effector clonotypes than was the case for TEM or TCM clonotypes. According to the authors, a human observational design cannot definitively establish the direction of differentiation between precursor and effector cells. Compared with TCM and TEM subsets, the IL-7Rhigh and IL-7R- TEMRA subsets had more restricted TCR repertoires, with lower diversity and more expanded clonotypes. Only about 95% of the 14 donors were included in some of the bulk TCR-seq comparisons, which suggests that not every subset was available for every donor.

Sequencing was performed on memory CD4+ T cells from blood (PBMCs). The chain uses TRBV2 and TRBJ1-1, and the D gene may be TRBD1, 6 bases matching. This TCR was sampled from a human donor in good health. The CDR3 region has the sequence CASNLKGGPEAFF. The nucleotide sequence reads as follows: TGTGCCAGCAATCTAAAGGGGGGACCTGAAGCTTTCTTT.